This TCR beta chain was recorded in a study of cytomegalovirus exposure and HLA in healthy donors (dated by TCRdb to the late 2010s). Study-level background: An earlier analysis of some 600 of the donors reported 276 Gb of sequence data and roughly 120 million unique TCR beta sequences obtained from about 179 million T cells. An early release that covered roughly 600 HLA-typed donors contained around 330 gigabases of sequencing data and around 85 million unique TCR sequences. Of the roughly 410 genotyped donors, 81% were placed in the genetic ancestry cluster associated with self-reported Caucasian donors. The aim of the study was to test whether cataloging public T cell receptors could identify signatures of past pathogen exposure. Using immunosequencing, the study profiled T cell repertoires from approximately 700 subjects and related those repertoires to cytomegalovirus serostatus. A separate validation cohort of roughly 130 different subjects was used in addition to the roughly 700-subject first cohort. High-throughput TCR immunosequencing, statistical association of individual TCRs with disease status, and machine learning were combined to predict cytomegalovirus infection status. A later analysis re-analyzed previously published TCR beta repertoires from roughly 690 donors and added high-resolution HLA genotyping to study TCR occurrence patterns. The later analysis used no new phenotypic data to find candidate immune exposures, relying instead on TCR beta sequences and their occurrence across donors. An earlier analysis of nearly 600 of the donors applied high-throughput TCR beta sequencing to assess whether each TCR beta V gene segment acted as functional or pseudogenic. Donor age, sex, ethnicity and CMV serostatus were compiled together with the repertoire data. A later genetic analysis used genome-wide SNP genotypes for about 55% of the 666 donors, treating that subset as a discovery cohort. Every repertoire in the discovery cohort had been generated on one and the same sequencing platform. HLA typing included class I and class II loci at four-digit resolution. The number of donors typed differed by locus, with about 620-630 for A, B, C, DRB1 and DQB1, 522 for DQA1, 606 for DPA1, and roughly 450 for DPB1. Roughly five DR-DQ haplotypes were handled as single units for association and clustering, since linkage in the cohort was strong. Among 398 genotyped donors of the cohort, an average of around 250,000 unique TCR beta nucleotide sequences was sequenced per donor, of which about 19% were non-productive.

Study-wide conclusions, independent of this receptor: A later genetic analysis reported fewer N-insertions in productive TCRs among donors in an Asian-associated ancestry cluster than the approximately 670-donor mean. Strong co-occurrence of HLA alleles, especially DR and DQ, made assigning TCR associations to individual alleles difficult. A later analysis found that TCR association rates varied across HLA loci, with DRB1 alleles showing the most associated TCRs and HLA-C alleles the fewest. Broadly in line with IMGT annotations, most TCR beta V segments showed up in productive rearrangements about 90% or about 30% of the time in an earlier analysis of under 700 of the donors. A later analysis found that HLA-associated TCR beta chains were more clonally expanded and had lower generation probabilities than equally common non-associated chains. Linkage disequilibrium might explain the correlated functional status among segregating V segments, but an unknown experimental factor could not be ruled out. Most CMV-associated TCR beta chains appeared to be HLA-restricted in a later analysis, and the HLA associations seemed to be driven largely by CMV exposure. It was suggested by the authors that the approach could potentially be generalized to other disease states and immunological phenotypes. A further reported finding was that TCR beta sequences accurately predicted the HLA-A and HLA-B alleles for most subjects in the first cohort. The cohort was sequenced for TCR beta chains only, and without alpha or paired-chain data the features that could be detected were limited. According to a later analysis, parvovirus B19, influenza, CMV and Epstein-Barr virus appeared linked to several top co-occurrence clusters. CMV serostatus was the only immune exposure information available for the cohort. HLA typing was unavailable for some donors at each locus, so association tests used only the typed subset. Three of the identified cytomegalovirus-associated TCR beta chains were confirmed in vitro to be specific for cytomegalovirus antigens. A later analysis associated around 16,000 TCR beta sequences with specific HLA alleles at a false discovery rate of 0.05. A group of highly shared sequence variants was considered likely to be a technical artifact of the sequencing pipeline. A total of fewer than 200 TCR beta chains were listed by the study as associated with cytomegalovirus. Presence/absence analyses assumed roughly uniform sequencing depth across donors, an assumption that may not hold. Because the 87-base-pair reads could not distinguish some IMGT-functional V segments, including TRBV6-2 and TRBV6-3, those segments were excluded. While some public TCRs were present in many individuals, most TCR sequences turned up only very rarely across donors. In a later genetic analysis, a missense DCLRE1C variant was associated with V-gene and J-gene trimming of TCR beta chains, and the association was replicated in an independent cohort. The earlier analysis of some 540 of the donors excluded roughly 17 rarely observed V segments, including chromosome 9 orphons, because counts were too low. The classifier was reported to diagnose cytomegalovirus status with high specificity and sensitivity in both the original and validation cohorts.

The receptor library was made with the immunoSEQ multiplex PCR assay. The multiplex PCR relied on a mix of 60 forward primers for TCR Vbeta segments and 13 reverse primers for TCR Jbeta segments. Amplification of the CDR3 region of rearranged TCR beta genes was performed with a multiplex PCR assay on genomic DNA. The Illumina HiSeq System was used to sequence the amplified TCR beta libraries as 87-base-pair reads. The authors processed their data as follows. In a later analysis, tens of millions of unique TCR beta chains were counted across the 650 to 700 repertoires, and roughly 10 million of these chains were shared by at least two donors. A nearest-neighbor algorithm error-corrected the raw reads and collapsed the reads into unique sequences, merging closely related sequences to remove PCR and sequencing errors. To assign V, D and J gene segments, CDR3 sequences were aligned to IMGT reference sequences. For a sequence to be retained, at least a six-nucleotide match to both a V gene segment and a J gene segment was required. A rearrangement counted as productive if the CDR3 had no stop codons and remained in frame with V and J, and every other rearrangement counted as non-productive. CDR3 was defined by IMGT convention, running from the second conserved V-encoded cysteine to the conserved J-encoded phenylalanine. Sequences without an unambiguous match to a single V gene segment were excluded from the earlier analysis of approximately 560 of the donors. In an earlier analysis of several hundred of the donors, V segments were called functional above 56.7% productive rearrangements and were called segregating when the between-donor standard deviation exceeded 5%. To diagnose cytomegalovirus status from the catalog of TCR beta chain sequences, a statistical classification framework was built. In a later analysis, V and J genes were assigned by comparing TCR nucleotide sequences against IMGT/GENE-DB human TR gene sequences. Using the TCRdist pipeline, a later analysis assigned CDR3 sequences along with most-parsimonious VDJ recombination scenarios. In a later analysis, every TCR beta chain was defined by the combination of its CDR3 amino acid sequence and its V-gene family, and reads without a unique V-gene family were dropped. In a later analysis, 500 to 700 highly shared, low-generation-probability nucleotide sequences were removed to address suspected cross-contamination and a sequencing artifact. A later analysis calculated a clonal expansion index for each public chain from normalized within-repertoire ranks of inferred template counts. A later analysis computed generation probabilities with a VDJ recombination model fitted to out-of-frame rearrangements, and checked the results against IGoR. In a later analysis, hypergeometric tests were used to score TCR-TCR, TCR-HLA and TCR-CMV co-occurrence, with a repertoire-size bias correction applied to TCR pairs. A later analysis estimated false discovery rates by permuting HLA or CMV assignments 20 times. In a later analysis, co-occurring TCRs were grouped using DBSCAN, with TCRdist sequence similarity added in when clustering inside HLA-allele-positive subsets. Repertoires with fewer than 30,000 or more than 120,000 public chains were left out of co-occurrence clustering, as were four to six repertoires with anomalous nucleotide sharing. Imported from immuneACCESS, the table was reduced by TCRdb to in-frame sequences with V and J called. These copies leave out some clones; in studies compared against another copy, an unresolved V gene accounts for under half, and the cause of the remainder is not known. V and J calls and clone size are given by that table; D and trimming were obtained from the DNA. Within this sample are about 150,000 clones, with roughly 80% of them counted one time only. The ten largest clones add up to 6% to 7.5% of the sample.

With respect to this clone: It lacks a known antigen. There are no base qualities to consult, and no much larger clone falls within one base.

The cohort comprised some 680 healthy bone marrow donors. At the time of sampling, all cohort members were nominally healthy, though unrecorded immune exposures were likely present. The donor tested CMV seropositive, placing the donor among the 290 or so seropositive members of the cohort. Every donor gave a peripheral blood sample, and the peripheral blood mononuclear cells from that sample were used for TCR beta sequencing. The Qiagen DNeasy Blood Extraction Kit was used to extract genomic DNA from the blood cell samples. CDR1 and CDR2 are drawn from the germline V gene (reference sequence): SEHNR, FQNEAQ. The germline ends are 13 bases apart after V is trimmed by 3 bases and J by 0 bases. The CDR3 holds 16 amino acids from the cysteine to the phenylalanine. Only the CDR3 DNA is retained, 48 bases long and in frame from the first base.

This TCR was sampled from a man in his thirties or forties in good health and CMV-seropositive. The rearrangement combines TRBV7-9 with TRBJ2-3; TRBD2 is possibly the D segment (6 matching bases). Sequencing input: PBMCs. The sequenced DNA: TGTGCCAGCAGCTTTCCCCCGGGAGCTAGCACAGATACGCAGTATTTT. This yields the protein CASSFPPGASTDTQYF. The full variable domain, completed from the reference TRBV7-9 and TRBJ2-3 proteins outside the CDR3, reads DTGVSQNPRHKITKRGQNVTFRCDPISEHNRLYWYRQTLGQGPEFLTYFQNEAQLEKSRLLSDRFSAERPKGSFSTLEIQRTEQGDSAMYLCASSFPPGASTDTQYFGPGTRLTVL.